This passage covers 16 T cell receptor beta chains from one sample sequenced in a study of T cell changes during pregnancy in multiple sclerosis. The repertoire was sequenced with immunoSEQ multiplex PCR; TCRdb's copy has only in-frame clones and lacks some. Among tens of thousands of clones listed, about 93% were seen once. The source was CD8+ T cells from peripheral blood mononuclear cells, collected in the third trimester of pregnancy. The receptors come from a female donor with multiple sclerosis, enrolled in a pregnancy study.

This CDR3 reads CASSPPLGANTGELFF. CDR3 DNA sequence: TGTGCCAGCTCACCACCATTGGGAGCGAACACCGGGGAGCTGTTTTTT. This rearrangement joins TRBV18 to TRBJ2-2; D possibly corresponds to TRBD2 (5 bases). Germline CDR1 and CDR2: KGHSH and LQKENI. CDR3 length: 16 residues. Trimming took off 0 bases at V and 0 bases at J, with 8 bases between the two ends. The full variable domain, completed using reference TRBV18 and TRBJ2-2, is NAGVMQNPRHLVRRRGQEARLRCSPMKGHSHVYWYRQLPEEGLKFMVYLQKENIIDESGMPKERFSAEFPKEGPSILRIQQVVRGDSAAYFCASSPPLGANTGELFFGEGSRLTVL.

The J gene is TRBJ2-7, the V gene TRBV7-9, with 9 bases aligning to TRBD2. Germline CDR1 SEHNR, CDR2 FQNEAQ (reference sequence). The junction had 10 bases not matched to a gene; V was cut back by 5 bases and J by 2 bases. The CDR3 has 16 residues. This CDR3 is CASSATTSGPAYEQYF. CDR3 sequence (DNA): TGTGCCAGCAGCGCTACCACTAGCGGGCCAGCCTACGAGCAGTACTTC.

The genes are TRBV7-2 and TRBJ1-1; weak D call: TRBD1 (6 bases). V shed 3 bases and J shed 0 bases, with 8 bases lying between them. The CDR3 consists of 14 residues. Per the germline V gene, CDR1 is SGHTA and CDR2 is FQGNSA. CDR3 region: CASSFGQLNTEAFF. The CDR3 DNA follows: TGTGCCAGCAGCTTTGGACAGTTGAACACTGAAGCTTTCTTT.

The V gene is TRBV19, the J gene TRBJ2-1, with TRBD2 matching over 8 bases. Germline CDR1 LNHDA, CDR2 SQIVND (reference sequence). CDR3 length: 12 residues. The CDR3 region has the DNA TGTGTAACGGCGGGAGGTTACAATGAGCAGTTCTTC. Its translation: CVTAGGYNEQFF.

The rearrangement uses TRBV2 and TRBJ1-1, with TRBD1 identical over 7 bases. The germline CDR1 and CDR2 sequences are SNHLY and FYNNEI. CDR3 length: 11 amino acids. V was pared by 10 bases and J by 10 bases, with 9 bases of the junction left unmatched. CDR3 bases: TGTGCCACCCAAAGGGGGCGGGGAGCTTTCTTT. Residues: CATQRGRGAFF. The variable domain in full, completed from reference TRBV2 and TRBJ1-1, reads EPEVTQTPSHQVTQMGQEVILRCVPISNHLYFYWYRQILGQKVEFLVSFYNNEISEKSEIFDDQFSVERPDGSNFTLKIRSTKLEDSAMYFCATQRGRGAFFGQGTRLTVV.

CDR3 region: CASSAPGSYEQYF. CDR3 bases: TGTGCCAGCAGCGCCCCCGGGTCCTACGAGCAGTACTTC. This chain links TRBV7-9 with TRBJ2-7, with D unresolved. Trimming shortened V by 5 bases and J by 1 base, and 9 bases separated the two germline ends. Germline CDR1 reads SEHNR; CDR2 reads FQNEAQ (reference sequence). The CDR3 sequence is 13 residues long. The complete variable domain, with remaining parts taken from reference TRBV7-9 and TRBJ2-7, reads DTGVSQNPRHKITKRGQNVTFRCDPISEHNRLYWYRQTLGQGPEFLTYFQNEAQLEKSRLLSDRFSAERPKGSFSTLEIQRTEQGDSAMYLCASSAPGSYEQYFGPGTRLTVT.

The chain links TRBV5-8 to TRBJ2-7, with D unclear. The CDR3 runs 13 residues. The germline V gene encodes CDR1 SGHTS and CDR2 YDEGEE. V lost 2 bases to trimming and J lost 7 bases, with 13 bases between them. CDR3 sequence reads: CASSFLTVLEQYF. In nucleotides, the CDR3 is TGTGCCAGCAGCTTTCTTACGGTCCTTGAGCAGTACTTC.

This chain links TRBV25-1 with TRBJ1-2; D unclear. The germline V and J ends were trimmed by 4 bases and 4 bases, with 10 bases remaining between them. Germline V CDR1 and CDR2: MGHDK, SYGVNS. The CDR3 is 13 amino acids. This chain's CDR3 is CASSVGEGYGYTF. In DNA form, the CDR3 reads TGTGCCAGCAGTGTTGGGGAGGGCTATGGCTACACCTTC.

This clone was seen just once. The chain carries TRBV2 and TRBJ1-1, with TRBD1 matching over 9 bases. With 8 bases clipped from V and 3 bases from J, the junction kept 10 bases outside the gene matches. Germline V gene data show CDR1 as SNHLY and CDR2 as FYNNEI. The length of the CDR3 is 15 residues. The CDR3 DNA reads as TGTGCCAGCGAGGGGGGGACAGGGAGGGACACTGAAGCTTTCTTT. As protein: CASEGGTGRDTEAFF.

V gene TRBV9 combines with J gene TRBJ2-2; TRBD2 agrees at 11 bases. V lost 3 bases and J lost 0; bases outside the gene matches: 7. Germline assignment: CDR1 SGDLS and CDR2 YYNGEE. CDR3 length equals 18 residues. CDR3 region: CASSGPGTSGTNTGELFF. The CDR3 region has the DNA TGTGCCAGCAGCGGCCCCGGGACTAGCGGAACGAACACCGGGGAGCTGTTTTTT.

The rearrangement uses TRBV7-9 and TRBJ2-7, with D tentatively TRBD1 (5 bases). From germline, CDR1 is SEHNR and CDR2 FQNEAQ (reference sequence). Trimming stripped 3 bases from V and 6 bases from J, with 9 bases between. This CDR3 contains 12 residues. For the CDR3, the DNA is TGTGCCAGCAGCTTGGTGCAGGGCGAGCAGTACTTC. Residues: CASSLVQGEQYF.

V is TRBV4-1 and J is TRBJ2-2; D gene uncertain. CDR1 is MGHRA and CDR2 is YSYEKL in the germline V gene. Trimming took off 0 bases at V and 1 base at J, with 9 bases between the two ends. CDR3 length: 16 residues. DNA for the CDR3: TGCGCCAGCAGCCAAGAGGGTCTAGTGAACACCGGGGAGCTGTTTTTT. Translating it yields CASSQEGLVNTGELFF.

V usage is TRBV19 and J usage is TRBJ1-1, with D tentatively TRBD1 (6 bases). Germline CDR1 LNHDA, CDR2 SQIVND (reference sequence). V was cut by 8 bases and J by 0 bases, with 10 bases left in between. The CDR3 consists of 13 residues. In DNA form, the CDR3 reads TGTGCCAGTTCCCAGGGGTTGAACACTGAAGCTTTCTTT. It encodes CASSQGLNTEAFF.

This chain connects TRBV5-8 to TRBJ2-2, with a weak D call TRBD1 (5 bases). The V and J ends lost 0 bases and 0 bases respectively, with 12 bases between them. Germline lookup yields CDR1 SGHTS and CDR2 YDEGEE. The CDR3 sequence is 17 residues long. The CDR3 loop reads CASSLAETAANTGELFF. CDR3 sequence (DNA): TGTGCCAGCAGCTTGGCTGAGACAGCCGCGAACACCGGGGAGCTGTTTTTT. The full variable domain, in which reference TRBV5-8 and TRBJ2-2 provide the parts outside the CDR3, is EAGVTQSPTHLIKTRGQQATLRCSPISGHTSVYWYQQALGLGLQFLLWYDEGEERNRGNFPPRFSGRQFPNYSSELNVNALELEDSALYLCASSLAETAANTGELFFGEGSRLTVL.

The rearrangement uses TRBV21-1 and TRBJ2-7; the table's D call, TRBD2, has no DNA check behind it. TRBV21-1 is recorded as a pseudogene. CDR3 length equals 15 residues. CDR3 in amino acids: CASSPGGSRSYEQYF. The CDR3 nucleotides are TGTGCCAGCAGTCCCGGGGGGAGTCGATCCTACGAGCAGTACTTC.

The chain has TRBV27 and TRBJ2-1; 8 bases fit TRBD2. CDR3 length: 15 residues. The V gene's germline CDR1 is MNHEY and CDR2 SMNVEV (reference sequence). The junction had 4 bases not matched to a gene; V was cut back by 0 bases and J by 6 bases. CDR3 sequence reads: CASSLSLGLANEQFF. The CDR3 DNA is TGTGCCAGCAGTTTATCGCTAGGACTAGCCAATGAGCAGTTCTTC.